This TCR beta chain was found in a study of lymphopenia after photon versus proton radiotherapy (dated by TCRdb to between 2018 and 2020). About the investigation overall: The immunological effects of photon versus proton radiation therapy were compared in patients with gastrointestinal tumors who developed high-grade lymphopenia. A cohort of about 22 patients with gastrointestinal tumors who received either photon or proton therapy and subsequently developed lymphopenia was included. The study aimed to characterize how the two radiation modalities differ in their impact on the immune system. The paper as a whole reports these results and caveats: After the lymphocyte count nadir, repertoires from photon-treated patients showed oligoclonal expansion, particularly of CD8+ Temra cells, and this expansion drove the decline in diversity. Proton-treated patients stayed relatively stable during treatment, while photon-treated patients lost naive T cells and TCR diversity and gained effector/memory populations. Across the cohort, among patients who died, a greater drop in TCR diversity after the nadir was inversely correlated with overall survival time. The survival association was assessed only in patients who died, and better survival with proton therapy was presented by the authors as a possibility rather than a demonstrated result.

On this clone: It has no known antigen specificity. No base quality information exists; no much larger clone differs at one position.

Library preparation was by the immunoSEQ multiplex PCR assay. Deep sequencing of rearranged TCR beta loci, alongside multiparametric flow cytometry, was used to profile T cell repertoires. TCRdb holds this immuneACCESS table with in-frame rearrangements only. Some clones are missing; in checked studies, unresolved V genes explain under half, and the rest has no known cause. The sample has 20,000 to 25,000 clones on record, about 90% of them singletons. The top ten clonotypes cover around 9% of the sample. The TCR comes from a woman between 65 and 79 years old with pancreatic cancer. Some clones in this sample may be carry-over from other donors' samples. The sample was peripheral blood, taken from a patient treated with proton-based radiotherapy.

Read as DNA, the sequence is TGTGCCAGCTCTTTCCCAAGAGGGACAGCCCTCTATAGCAATCAGCCCCAGCATTTT. Its coded protein is CASSFPRGTALYSNQPQHF. The V and J segments used are TRBV28 and TRBJ1-5, with 7 middle bases fitting TRBD1. CDR1 and CDR2, looked up from the germline V gene, are MDHEN and SYDVKM. Taken from cysteine to phenylalanine, the CDR3 has 19 residues. Just CDR3 DNA is preserved here, 57 bases in frame from base 1. The V end gives up 8 bases and the J end 0 bases, leaving 19 bases in the junction not matched to a gene.